Reported below is one TCR beta chain. The sample originates from a study of blood T cell repertoires in COVID-19. V lost 6 bases and J 2 bases, leaving 25 bases between the germline ends. This CDR3 is built from 18 residues. Germline V gene data show CDR1 as LNHDA and CDR2 as SQIVND (reference sequence). Under the authors' procedure: Estimates of nucleated cell counts were drawn from the amplification of reference gene primers. Profiling relied on immunoSEQ multiplex PCR, and the TCRdb table lists in-frame clones only, not all of them. V and J calls and clone size follow that table, whereas D and trimming were derived from the DNA. The sample holds about 140,000 clones, 80% to 90% seen once.

Source material: peripheral blood. The TCR originated in a man in his 60s with active or convalescent COVID-19. The chain recombines TRBV19 with TRBJ1-2; possibly TRBD1 for D (6 bases). CDR3 amino acids: CASRSTLLGTPTNYGYTF. Written as DNA, the CDR3 is TGTGCCAGTAGATCAACTTTGTTAGGGACACCTACCAACTATGGCTACACCTTC.